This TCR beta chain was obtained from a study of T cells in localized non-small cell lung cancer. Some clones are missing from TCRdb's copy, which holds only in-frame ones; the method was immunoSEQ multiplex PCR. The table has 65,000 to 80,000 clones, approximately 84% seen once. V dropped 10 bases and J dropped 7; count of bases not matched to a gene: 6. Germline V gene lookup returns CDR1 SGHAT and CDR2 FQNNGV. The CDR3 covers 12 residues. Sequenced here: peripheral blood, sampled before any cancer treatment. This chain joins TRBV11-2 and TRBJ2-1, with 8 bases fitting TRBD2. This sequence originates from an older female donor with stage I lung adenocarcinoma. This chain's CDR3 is CATAAGENEQFF. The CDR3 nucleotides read TGTGCCACCGCAGCGGGAGAAAATGAGCAGTTCTTC.